These 11 T cell receptor beta chains share one sample of origin, sequenced in a study of blood T cell repertoires in COVID-19. Sequenced by immunoSEQ multiplex PCR; TCRdb stores in-frame clones only, minus some. Of more than 100,000 clones in the sample, around 84% are singletons; the top ten hold 15% to 20%. The sequenced material came from peripheral blood. These receptors all stem from a woman older than 75 with acute or convalescent COVID-19.

Only one count was recorded for this clone. The rearrangement joins TRBV9 to TRBJ2-7; TRBD1 aligns across 7 bases. The J segment lost 3 bases and the V segment lost 3 bases, leaving 6 bases of the junction unmatched. The CDR3 runs 14 residues. Looked up from germline, CDR1 is SGDLS and CDR2 is YYNGEE. The CDR3 loop is CASSDGTEFYEQYF. CDR3 nucleotides: TGTGCCAGCAGCGACGGGACAGAATTCTACGAGCAGTACTTC.

The DNA for the CDR3 is TGTGCCACTTCAGGTTCTAGCGGAGCATTCGGGACCCAGTACTTC. This sequence encodes CATSGSSGAFGTQYF. The chain has TRBV10-3 and TRBJ2-5; 7 bases are shared with TRBD2. Germline V lookup: CDR1 ENHRY, CDR2 SYGVKD. The V gene end was trimmed by 10 bases and the J gene end by 7 bases; junction bases not matched to a gene: 18. The CDR3 totals 15 residues.

This chain joins TRBV30 and TRBJ1-2, with unresolved D. The CDR3 is 14 amino acids. V was shortened by 0 bases and J by 3 bases, with 11 bases between the two germline ends. CDR1 is GTSNPN, CDR2 SVGIG, per germline (reference sequence). As DNA, the CDR3 is TGTGCCTGGAGTGTTGAAGGGAGCTACTATGGCTACACCTTC. Translating it yields CAWSVEGSYYGYTF.

The V call is TRBV11-2, the J call TRBJ1-6; weak D call: TRBD1 (6 bases). The germline V gene encodes CDR1 SGHAT and CDR2 FQNNGV. This CDR3 region has 15 residues. V was shortened by 3 bases and J by 9 bases, with 15 bases between the two germline ends. DNA for the CDR3: TGTGCCAGCAGCTTTAACAGGGCTGTGGGTTCACCCCTCCACTTT. Amino acid sequence: CASSFNRAVGSPLHF. Complete variable domain (other parts from reference TRBV11-2 and TRBJ1-6): EAGVAQSPRYKIIEKRQSVAFWCNPISGHATLYWYQQILGQGPKLLIQFQNNGVVDDSQLPKDRFSAERLKGVDSTLKIQPAKLEDSAVYLCASSFNRAVGSPLHFGNGTRLTVT.

The genes are TRBV4-1 and TRBJ2-7; D unresolved. Looked up from germline, CDR1 is MGHRA and CDR2 is YSYEKL. There are 13 residues in the CDR3. With 4 bases removed from V and 0 bases from J, the gap between germline ends came to 7 bases. CDR3 in DNA: TGCGCCAGCAGCCCTAAGAGCTCCTACGAGCAGTACTTC. Translating gives CASSPKSSYEQYF.

This clone was counted a single time. The gene calls are TRBV12-5 and TRBJ2-3; 8 nucleotides line up with TRBD2. Trimming cost V 6 bases and J 0 bases; bases outside gene matches: 8. CDR3 length equals 16 residues. Germline V CDR1 and CDR2: LGHNT, FRNRAP. This chain's CDR3 is CASGEGLVKSTDTQYF. CDR3 nucleotides: TGTGCTAGTGGGGAGGGACTAGTTAAAAGCACAGATACGCAGTATTTT.

CDR3 bases: TGTGCCAGCAGCAATCCACAGGGGAACTACGAGCAGTACTTC. Its translation is CASSNPQGNYEQYF. The genes are TRBV5-6 and TRBJ2-7; 7 positions agree with TRBD1. The V and J ends lost 4 bases and 3 bases, in that order; junction bases with no gene match: 7. Germline CDR1 reads SGHDT; CDR2 reads YYEEEE. The CDR3 has 14 residues.

The CDR3 DNA sequence: TGTGCCAGTAGTATAGACCCGGGACTATACACCGGGGAGCTGTTTTTT. Its translation is CASSIDPGLYTGELFF. V gene TRBV19 combines with J gene TRBJ2-2; 7 bases are shared with TRBD2. V was clipped by 0 bases and J by 3 bases; unmatched bases: 4. The germline gives CDR1 LNHDA, CDR2 SQIVND (reference sequence). The length of the CDR3 is 16 residues.

CDR3 sequence: CASSQFGTVQETQYF. CDR3 DNA sequence: TGCGCCAGCAGCCAGTTCGGGACAGTCCAAGAGACCCAGTACTTC. The rearrangement links TRBV4-1 to TRBJ2-5; TRBD1 aligns across 7 bases. Germline V gene sequence: CDR1 MGHRA, CDR2 YSYEKL. The V gene end was trimmed by 3 bases and the J gene end by 1 base; junction bases not matched to a gene: 5. This CDR3 is 15 amino acids long.

This clone has a handful of counts. V is TRBV11-2 and J is TRBJ2-1; 7 nucleotides match TRBD2. This CDR3 is 14 amino acids long. The germline gives CDR1 SGHAT, CDR2 FQNNGV. The V segment lost 1 base and the J segment 7 bases; nucleotides outside the gene matches: 4. The CDR3 region has the DNA TGTGCCAGCAGCTTAGTGAGGGAGGGTAATGAGCAGTTCTTC. This encodes CASSLVREGNEQFF.

This clone appeared once. The chain recombines TRBV15 with TRBJ1-1; TRBD1 is a possible D gene (5 bases). V shed 0 bases and J shed 4 bases, with 15 bases lying between them. This CDR3 region has 16 residues. CDR1 and CDR2 from the germline V gene are LNHNV and YYDKDF (reference sequence). CDR3 sequence: CATSRDSNRRGTEAFF. The CDR3 nucleotides are TGTGCCACCAGCAGAGATAGTAACAGGAGGGGCACTGAAGCTTTCTTT.